Presented here are 30 T cell receptor beta chains from one specimen sequenced in a study of blood T cell repertoires in COVID-19. Here immunoSEQ multiplex PCR was the method, and the copy in TCRdb shows in-frame clones only, minus some. The repertoire has hundreds of thousands of clones, roughly 89% of them found once; the top ten carry about 9.4%. The material sequenced was PBMCs or T cells enriched from blood (not recorded which). All receptors come from a woman between 50 and 59 years old who had recovered from COVID-19.

This chain uses TRBV9 with TRBJ2-1, with 10 bases lining up with TRBD2. Trimming at V came to 2 bases and at J to 6 bases, leaving 2 bases not matched to a gene. The CDR3 consists of 14 residues. CDR1 is SGDLS, CDR2 YYNGEE, per germline. This CDR3 is CASSVWTSGNEQFF. In DNA, the CDR3 is TGTGCCAGCAGCGTGTGGACTAGCGGCAATGAGCAGTTCTTC. The whole variable domain, remainder taken from reference TRBV9 and TRBJ2-1, is DSGVTQTPKHLITATGQRVTLRCSPRSGDLSVYWYQQSLDQGLQFLIQYYNGEERAKGNILERFSAQQFPDLHSELNLSSLELGDSALYFCASSVWTSGNEQFFGPGTRLTVL.

The chain has TRBV4-1 and TRBJ1-6; a possible D gene is TRBD1 (5 bases). The CDR3 consists of 17 residues. The germline V gene encodes CDR1 MGHRA and CDR2 YSYEKL. The germline V and J ends were trimmed by 5 bases and 0 bases, with 14 bases remaining between them. The CDR3 nucleotides are TGCGCCAGCAGCTCCGCGACAGACAGCTCCTATAATTCACCCCTCCACTTT. It codes for CASSSATDSSYNSPLHF.

This clone has more than one count but fewer than ten. The chain carries TRBV18 and TRBJ1-4; 10 nucleotides line up with TRBD1. J was trimmed by 8 bases and V by 3 bases; bases with no gene match: 6. Germline CDR1 is KGHSH and CDR2 is LQKENI. This CDR3 region has 15 residues. DNA of the CDR3: TGTGCCAGCTCACCCGACAGGGGGCCAGACGAAAAACTGTTTTTT. It translates to CASSPDRGPDEKLFF.

The chain joins TRBV5-6 to TRBJ1-1, with D unclear. Germline V lookup: CDR1 SGHDT, CDR2 YYEEEE. Trimming pared 0 bases from V and 1 base from J, leaving 7 bases between. The CDR3 sequence is 14 residues long. As DNA, the CDR3 is TGTGCCAGCAGCTTGGGACGGGGGAACACTGAAGCTTTCTTT. The encoded protein is CASSLGRGNTEAFF.

V is TRBV15 and J is TRBJ2-7; tentative D call: TRBD1 (6 bases). V was trimmed by 4 bases and J by 3 bases, leaving 13 bases between them. Germline CDR1 and CDR2: LNHNV and YYDKDF (reference sequence). The length of the CDR3 is 14 residues. CDR3 protein: CATSKGQTFYEQYF. The CDR3 DNA follows: TGTGCCACCAGCAAAGGACAGACCTTCTACGAGCAGTACTTC.

The V call is TRBV28, the J call TRBJ2-3; D is undetermined. Germline V gene data show CDR1 as MDHEN and CDR2 as SYDVKM. Trimming cost V 8 bases and J 2 bases, with 11 bases left between them. CDR3 size: 13 residues. The CDR3 DNA sequence: TGTGCCAGCCAAAACGTGGCCACAGATACGCAGTATTTT. This encodes CASQNVATDTQYF.

This clone was picked up one time. The V and J genes are TRBV28 and TRBJ1-4; D is undetermined. The CDR3 has 16 amino acids. The ends were cut back, 4 bases at V and 0 bases at J, with 12 bases in the middle. Germline CDR1 is MDHEN and CDR2 is SYDVKM. As DNA, the CDR3 is TGTGCCAGCAGTTCGGCAGGATCTCCAACTAATGAAAAACTGTTTTTT. This gives the protein CASSSAGSPTNEKLFF.

The rearrangement links TRBV6-1 to TRBJ1-6; D remains ambiguous. The ends were cut back, 2 bases at V and 7 bases at J, with 9 bases in the middle. CDR3 length equals 14 residues. Germline CDR1 is MNHNS and CDR2 is SASEGT. The CDR3 region is CASSEQRKNSPLHF. The CDR3 coding sequence is TGTGCCAGCAGTGAACAGCGGAAGAATTCACCCCTCCACTTT.

The chain has TRBV30 and TRBJ1-3; D is perhaps TRBD1 (6 bases). The CDR3 runs 15 residues. V gave up 3 bases and J gave up 0 bases, with 12 bases separating them. Germline assignment: CDR1 GTSNPN and CDR2 SVGIG (reference sequence). The CDR3 coding sequence is TGTGCCTGGAGAGAAACAGGGACCTCTGGAAACACCATATATTTT. Its translation: CAWRETGTSGNTIYF.

This chain uses TRBV28 with TRBJ1-5; possible D gene TRBD1, 5 bases. CDR1 is MDHEN, CDR2 SYDVKM, per germline. V was trimmed by 7 bases and J by 0 bases, leaving 10 bases between them. This CDR3 has 14 residues. The CDR3 here is CASTWGGSNQPQHF. The CDR3 DNA reads as TGTGCCAGCACCTGGGGCGGTAGCAATCAGCCCCAGCATTTT.

This chain connects TRBV7-8 to TRBJ2-7; possibly TRBD1 for D (7 bases). This CDR3 contains 15 residues. Trimming took 1 base from V and 3 from J, leaving 13 bases between them. Germline V gene data show CDR1 as SGHVS and CDR2 as FQNEAQ. CDR3 coding DNA: TGTGCCAGCAGCTTAGGGGCAGGGGGGATCTACGAGCAGTACTTC. Its protein is CASSLGAGGIYEQYF.

The chain joins TRBV6-4 to TRBJ1-2; D ambiguous. Between the trimmed V and J ends, which lost 2 bases and 8 bases, there was a span of 15 bases. Per germline, CDR1 MRHNA and CDR2 SNTAGT. The CDR3 covers 14 residues. The CDR3 spells CASSDSSGREGYTF. In DNA form, the CDR3 reads TGTGCCAGCAGTGACAGTTCCGGTCGGGAAGGCTACACCTTC.

This clone was seen only once. The DNA of the CDR3 is TGTGCCAGCACCCCCGGTCCGGGAGTATCTGGAAACACCATATATTTT. Protein sequence: CASTPGPGVSGNTIYF. V is TRBV5-6 and J is TRBJ1-3; no firm D call. Germline V gene data show CDR1 as SGHDT and CDR2 as YYEEEE. This CDR3 spans 16 amino acids. V was shortened by 6 bases and J by 1 base, with 17 bases between the two germline ends.

The sample holds one count of this clone. The chain employs TRBV28 and TRBJ1-2; no definite D call. The CDR3 is 14 amino acids. Germline V gene data show CDR1 as MDHEN and CDR2 as SYDVKM. V was shortened by 7 bases and J by 4 bases, with 16 bases between the two germline ends. The DNA of the CDR3 is TGTGCCAGCAATTGGTTGGCGGAAGTCTATGGCTACACCTTC. Translating gives CASNWLAEVYGYTF.

In this sample, this clone turned up a few times. The chain uses TRBV7-9 and TRBJ1-2, with D maybe TRBD1 (5 bases). V lost 5 bases and J 3 bases, leaving 28 bases between the germline ends. The CDR3 sequence is 19 residues long. The germline V gene encodes CDR1 SEHNR and CDR2 FQNEAQ (reference sequence). The CDR3 protein is CASSISGSMPGLRDYGYTF. CDR3 bases: TGTGCCAGCAGCATAAGTGGTAGCATGCCAGGGTTAAGGGACTATGGCTACACCTTC.

V gene TRBV6-2 or TRBV6-3 combines with J gene TRBJ1-2, with 9 bases fitting TRBD1. J gave up 7 bases and V 2 bases, and 8 bases lay outside the gene matches. Germline lookup yields CDR1 MNHEY and CDR2 SVGEGT. The CDR3 is made up of 15 amino acids. The CDR3 DNA sequence: TGTGCCAGCAGTTACCCTACCGGGACAGGGTCTGGCTACACCTTC. Translated: CASSYPTGTGSGYTF.

The gene calls are TRBV4-1 and TRBJ1-2; 9 bases line up with TRBD1. The trim removed 0 bases at V and 7 bases at J, leaving 9 bases unmatched. CDR3 length equals 16 residues. Germline V lookup: CDR1 MGHRA, CDR2 YSYEKL. For the CDR3, the DNA is TGCGCCAGCAGCCAAGAGTTTACAGGGGGCAGGTTTGGCTACACCTTC. Its protein product is CASSQEFTGGRFGYTF.

The J gene is TRBJ1-1, the V gene TRBV30; 7 nucleotides agree with TRBD1. The CDR3 covers 11 residues. V shed 5 bases and J 8 bases; nucleotides not matched to a gene: 5. Germline V lookup: CDR1 GTSNPN, CDR2 SVGIG (reference sequence). This CDR3 is CAWGRQGEAFF. CDR3 in DNA: TGTGCCTGGGGGAGACAGGGCGAAGCTTTCTTT.

This clone has more than one count but fewer than ten. This rearrangement joins TRBV7-9 to TRBJ2-7; 8 bases line up with TRBD2. V shed 2 bases and J 4 bases; nucleotides not matched to a gene: 4. The CDR3 consists of 14 residues. CDR1 SEHNR and CDR2 FQNEAQ come from the germline V gene (reference sequence). The CDR3 loop reads CASSLSGGAYEQYF. Here the CDR3 DNA reads TGTGCCAGCAGCTTAAGCGGGGGAGCATACGAGCAGTACTTC.

The rearrangement joins TRBV4-2 to TRBJ1-1, with D unresolved. CDR1 is LGHNA and CDR2 is YNFKEQ in the germline V gene. V was shortened by 1 base and J by 5 bases, with 8 bases between the two germline ends. This CDR3 is 13 amino acids long. The CDR3 reads CASSQGVETEAFF. CDR3 coding DNA: TGTGCCAGCAGCCAAGGGGTGGAGACTGAAGCTTTCTTT.

The CDR3 reads CASSPRGGYSNQPQHF. The DNA of the CDR3 is TGTGCCAGCAGCCCTAGGGGGGGCTATAGCAATCAGCCCCAGCATTTT. V usage is TRBV7-8 and J usage is TRBJ1-5, with a tentative D call TRBD1 (6 bases). The germline V gene encodes CDR1 SGHVS and CDR2 FQNEAQ. Trimming took off 5 bases at V and 0 bases at J, with 14 bases between the two ends. The CDR3 length is 16 residues.

This chain uses TRBV4-1 with TRBJ2-2; 8 bases match TRBD1. Trimming at V came to 5 bases and at J to 5 bases, leaving 7 bases not matched to a gene. Per the germline V gene, CDR1 is MGHRA and CDR2 is YSYEKL. This CDR3 region has 15 residues. The CDR3 coding sequence is TGCGCCAGCAGCATGGACAGGGTACTTACCGGGGAGCTGTTTTTT. Encoded protein: CASSMDRVLTGELFF.

The chain recombines TRBV2 with TRBJ1-2; perhaps TRBD1 as D (6 bases). CDR1 is SNHLY, CDR2 FYNNEI, per germline. V was pared by 10 bases and J by 2 bases, with 17 bases between. The CDR3 is made up of 14 amino acids. The chain's CDR3 is CANKQGTTNYGYTF. CDR3 bases: TGTGCCAACAAACAGGGAACGACGAACTATGGCTACACCTTC.

The count of this clone is one. V is TRBV7-8 and J is TRBJ2-1, with 8 bases matching TRBD1. Germline V gives CDR1 SGHVS, CDR2 FQNEAQ. Trimming took 5 bases from V and 0 from J; bases not matched to a gene: 6. The CDR3 loop spans 16 amino acids. Written as DNA, the CDR3 is TGTGCCAGCAGCGCAAGACAGGGGAGCTCCTACAATGAGCAGTTCTTC. This translates into CASSARQGSSYNEQFF.

The chain joins TRBV11-2 to TRBJ1-1; no reliable D call. The V end was cut by 2 bases, the J end by 0 bases, with 7 bases between. CDR3 length equals 14 residues. Looked up from germline, CDR1 is SGHAT and CDR2 is FQNNGV. The CDR3 is CASSLILMNTEAFF. CDR3 bases: TGTGCCAGCAGCTTAATCCTTATGAACACTGAAGCTTTCTTT.

The chain couples TRBV6-5 to TRBJ2-7; tentatively, D is TRBD1 (6 bases). Germline CDR1 and CDR2: MNHEY and SVGAGI. V gave up 6 bases and J gave up 5 bases, with 11 bases separating them. The CDR3 has 12 amino acids. The CDR3 loop reads CASSPQGNEQYF. The CDR3, as DNA: TGTGCCAGCAGCCCACAGGGTAACGAGCAGTACTTC.

J is TRBJ1-1 and V is TRBV19, with 8 positions matching TRBD1. Unmatched junction bases numbered 10, after V lost 9 bases and J lost 4 bases. Germline-derived CDR1 and CDR2 are LNHDA and SQIVND (reference sequence). The CDR3 loop spans 14 amino acids. The CDR3 DNA reads as TGTGCCAGCCTAAGGACAGGGTTGACCACTGAAGCTTTCTTT. Amino acid sequence: CASLRTGLTTEAFF.

The CDR3 region has the DNA TGTGCCAGTAGGAGGACAGGGGCGAACACCGGGGAGCTGTTTTTT. This encodes CASRRTGANTGELFF. The chain recombines TRBV6-5 with TRBJ2-2, with 9 bases aligning to TRBD1. The ends lost 9 bases at V and 0 bases at J; junction bases unmatched: 5. CDR1 is MNHEY, CDR2 SVGAGI, per germline. This CDR3 comprises 15 residues.

The rearrangement joins TRBV5-6 to TRBJ1-4; TRBD1 matches 11 bases. CDR3 size: 15 residues. Germline V gives CDR1 SGHDT, CDR2 YYEEEE. V was clipped by 4 bases and J by 7 bases; unmatched bases: 6. CDR3 coding DNA: TGTGCCAGCAGCGCCGGGACAGGGGGAAGTGAAAAACTGTTTTTT. It specifies CASSAGTGGSEKLFF.

The rearrangement links TRBV25-1 to TRBJ1-2; 7 positions match TRBD1. CDR3 size: 13 residues. The germline CDR1 and CDR2 sequences are MGHDK and SYGVNS. J was trimmed by 5 bases and V by 2 bases; bases with no gene match: 2. Here the CDR3 reads CASSEQGVYGYTF. CDR3 in DNA: TGTGCCAGCAGTGAACAGGGGGTGTATGGCTACACCTTC.